This record concerns one T cell receptor beta chain sequence. Its antigen remains undetermined. This sample was taken from a study of T cells expressing NK-cell markers (dated by TCRdb to the early 2020s). Turning to the overall study: TCR beta-chain repertoires were profiled in sorted CD3+CD56+NKG2C+, CD3+CD56+NKG2C- and CD3+CD56-NKG2C+ T-cell subsets from several donors. Seven of the eight sequenced donors were HCMV-seropositive and one was HCMV-seronegative. The study sequenced eight donors, all healthy volunteers chosen at random: three men and five women. The libraries were sequenced on Illumina HiSeq 2000/2500, MiSeq or NextSeq, producing 2 x 150 bp reads.

The sequencer was an Illumina HiSeq 2000. The TCR beta cDNA libraries were made using 5'RACE template switching, a step that added both a universal primer site and unique molecular identifiers. cDNA synthesis was primed from the TCR beta constant segment, followed by two successive PCR amplification steps. Per the authors' processing: MIGEC handled demultiplexing of the reads and grouping by UMI, while MiTCR was used to assemble and quantify clonotypes. To exclude erroneous sequences, only TCR cDNA sequences supported by at least two reads were retained. The tcR package was used for downstream repertoire analysis, with clonotypes matched between fractions based on CDR3 nucleotide sequence plus V segment. Antigen specificity was annotated against VDJdb with VDJmatch, allowing one amino acid substitution in CDR3. TCRdb reprocessed the sequencing reads and holds a single record per CDR3 protein sequence, with no DNA. These V and J calls are TCRdb output, not the study's own analysis. This specimen's table enumerates 500,000 to 700,000 distinct CDR3 sequences. The top ten constitute roughly 3.5% of the sample.

A commercial ELISA kit detecting HCMV-specific IgG in serum was used to determine HCMV serostatus. Ficoll density gradient centrifugation was used to isolate peripheral blood mononuclear cells from blood. The full study reports these points: In more than five donors, the dominant CD3+CD56+NKG2C+ clonotypes were found to rank among the top 10 CD8+ clonotypes and to make up roughly 1.0-7.5% of CD8+ T cells. It remained unclear whether the expanded NKG2C-expressing T cell clones were specific for HCMV antigens. Those dominant clonotypes were again the most abundant among CD3+CD56-NKG2C+ cells in a handful of donors, at roughly 25-60.1%.

Sequenced: blood T cells: a sorted CD56 or NKG2C T cell subset, CD4+ or CD8+ T cells, or bulk PBMC T cells (not recorded which). The receptor's source is a young man in good health. Donor details come from another sample of the same person, matched by shared clones.

CDR3 sequence: CASSLKGGGSNQPQHF. The chain couples TRBV27 to TRBJ1-5. As encoded in the germline V gene (reference sequence), CDR1 is MNHEY while CDR2 is SMNVEV. The CDR3 holds 16 amino acids from the cysteine to the phenylalanine. The DNA sequence is not available.